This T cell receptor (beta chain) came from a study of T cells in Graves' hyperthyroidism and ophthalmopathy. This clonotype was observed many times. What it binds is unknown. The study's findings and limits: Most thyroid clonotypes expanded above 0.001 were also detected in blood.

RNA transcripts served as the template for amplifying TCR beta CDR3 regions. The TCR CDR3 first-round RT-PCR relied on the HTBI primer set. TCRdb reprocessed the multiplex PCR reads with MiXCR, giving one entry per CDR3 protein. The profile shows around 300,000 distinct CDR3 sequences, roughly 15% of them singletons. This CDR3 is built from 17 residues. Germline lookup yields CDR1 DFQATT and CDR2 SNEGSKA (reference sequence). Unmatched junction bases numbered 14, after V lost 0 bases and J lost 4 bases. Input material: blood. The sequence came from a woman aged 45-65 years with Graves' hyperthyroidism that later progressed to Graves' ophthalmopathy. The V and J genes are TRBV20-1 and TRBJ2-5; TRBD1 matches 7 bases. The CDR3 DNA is TGCAGTGCTAGAGACTTCTTTTCGAGGGACAGAAGAGAGACCCAGTACTTC. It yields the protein CSARDFFSRDRRETQYF.